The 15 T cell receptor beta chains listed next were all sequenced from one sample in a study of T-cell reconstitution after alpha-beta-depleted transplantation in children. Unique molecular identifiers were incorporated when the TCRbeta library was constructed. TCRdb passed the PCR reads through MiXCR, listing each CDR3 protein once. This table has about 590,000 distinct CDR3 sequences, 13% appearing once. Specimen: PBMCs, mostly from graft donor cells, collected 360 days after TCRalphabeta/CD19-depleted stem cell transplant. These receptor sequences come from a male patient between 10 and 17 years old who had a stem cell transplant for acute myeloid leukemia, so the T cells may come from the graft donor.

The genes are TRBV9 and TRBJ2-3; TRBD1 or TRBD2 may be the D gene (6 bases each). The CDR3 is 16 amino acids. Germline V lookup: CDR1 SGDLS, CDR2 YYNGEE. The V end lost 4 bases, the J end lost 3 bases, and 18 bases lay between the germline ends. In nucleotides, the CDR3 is TGTGCCAGCAGCAATAGACAGGTTGGGGGGACAGATACGCAGTATTTT. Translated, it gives CASSNRQVGGTDTQYF.

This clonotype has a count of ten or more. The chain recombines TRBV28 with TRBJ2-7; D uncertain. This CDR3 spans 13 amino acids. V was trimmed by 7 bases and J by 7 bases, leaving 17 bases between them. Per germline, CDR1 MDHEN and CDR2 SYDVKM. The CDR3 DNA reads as TGTGCCAGCACACCAGGACCGGCGCGGGAGCAGTACTTC. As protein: CASTPGPAREQYF.

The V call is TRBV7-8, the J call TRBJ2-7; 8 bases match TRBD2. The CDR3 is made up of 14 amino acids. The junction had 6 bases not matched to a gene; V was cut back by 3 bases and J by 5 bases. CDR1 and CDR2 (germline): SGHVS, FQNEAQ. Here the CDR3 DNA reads TGTGCCAGCAGCTTCCGACTAGCGTCAGACGAGCAGTACTTC. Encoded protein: CASSFRLASDEQYF.

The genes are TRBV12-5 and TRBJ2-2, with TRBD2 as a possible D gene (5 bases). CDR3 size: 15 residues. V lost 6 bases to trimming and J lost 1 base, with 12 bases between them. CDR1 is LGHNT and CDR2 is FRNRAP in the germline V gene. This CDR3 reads CASGATGLNTGELFF. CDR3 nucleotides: TGTGCTAGTGGCGCCACGGGGTTGAACACCGGGGAGCTGTTTTTT.

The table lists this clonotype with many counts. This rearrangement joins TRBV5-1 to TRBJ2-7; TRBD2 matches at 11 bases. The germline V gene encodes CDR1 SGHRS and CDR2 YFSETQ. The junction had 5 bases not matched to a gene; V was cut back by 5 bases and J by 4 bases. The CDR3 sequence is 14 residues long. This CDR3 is CASSRGLADYEQYF. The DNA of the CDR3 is TGCGCCAGCAGTCGGGGACTAGCGGATTACGAGCAGTACTTC.

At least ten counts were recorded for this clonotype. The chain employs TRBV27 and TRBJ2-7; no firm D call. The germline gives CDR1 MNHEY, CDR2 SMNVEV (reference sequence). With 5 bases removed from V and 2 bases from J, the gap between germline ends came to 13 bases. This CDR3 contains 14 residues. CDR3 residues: CASSNQRYTYEQYF. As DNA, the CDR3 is TGTGCCAGCAGTAACCAGCGTTATACCTACGAGCAGTACTTC.

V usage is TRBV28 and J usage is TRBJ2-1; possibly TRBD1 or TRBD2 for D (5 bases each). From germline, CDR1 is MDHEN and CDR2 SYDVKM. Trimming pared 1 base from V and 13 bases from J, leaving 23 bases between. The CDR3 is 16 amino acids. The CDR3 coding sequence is TGTGCCAGCAGTTTATTAGGATCCGGCGGGTGGGACGCACAGTTCTTC. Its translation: CASSLLGSGGWDAQFF.

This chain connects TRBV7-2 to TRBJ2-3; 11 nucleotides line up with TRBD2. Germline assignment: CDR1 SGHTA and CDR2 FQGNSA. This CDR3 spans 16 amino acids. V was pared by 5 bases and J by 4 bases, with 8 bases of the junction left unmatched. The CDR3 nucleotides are TGTGCCAGCAGCGCCGCTAGCGGGAGGTTCGCAGATACGCAGTATTTT. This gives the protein CASSAASGRFADTQYF.

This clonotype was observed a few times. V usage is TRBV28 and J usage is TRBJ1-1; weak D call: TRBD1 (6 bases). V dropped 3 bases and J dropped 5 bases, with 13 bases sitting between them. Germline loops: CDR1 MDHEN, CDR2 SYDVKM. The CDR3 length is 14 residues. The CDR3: CASSLLLQGTEAFF. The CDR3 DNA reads TGTGCCAGCAGTTTGTTACTCCAGGGGACTGAAGCTTTCTTT. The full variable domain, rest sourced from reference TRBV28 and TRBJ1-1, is DVKVTQSSRYLVKRTGEKVFLECVQDMDHENMFWYRQDPGLGLRLIYFSYDVKMKEKGDIPEGYSVSREKKERFSLILESASTNQTSMYLCASSLLLQGTEAFFGQGTRLTVV.

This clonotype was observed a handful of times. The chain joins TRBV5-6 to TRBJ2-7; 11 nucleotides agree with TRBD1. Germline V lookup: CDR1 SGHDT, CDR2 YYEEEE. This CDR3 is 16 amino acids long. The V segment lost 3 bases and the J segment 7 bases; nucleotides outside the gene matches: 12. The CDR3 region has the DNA TGTGCCAGCAGCTCCACTGGGACAGGGGGACTGGGGGAGCAGTACTTC. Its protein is CASSSTGTGGLGEQYF.

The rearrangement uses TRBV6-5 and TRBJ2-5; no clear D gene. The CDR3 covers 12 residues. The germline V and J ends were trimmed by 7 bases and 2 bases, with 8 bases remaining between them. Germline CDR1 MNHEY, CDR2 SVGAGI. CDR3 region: CASKAGQETQYF. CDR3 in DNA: TGTGCCAGCAAAGCTGGACAAGAGACCCAGTACTTC.

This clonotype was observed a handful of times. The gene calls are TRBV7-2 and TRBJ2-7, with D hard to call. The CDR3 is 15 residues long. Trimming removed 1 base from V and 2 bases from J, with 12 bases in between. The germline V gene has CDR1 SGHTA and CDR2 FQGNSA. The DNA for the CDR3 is TGTGCCAGCAGCTTAGGAAGGGCGGCGACCTACGAGCAGTACTTC. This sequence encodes CASSLGRAATYEQYF.

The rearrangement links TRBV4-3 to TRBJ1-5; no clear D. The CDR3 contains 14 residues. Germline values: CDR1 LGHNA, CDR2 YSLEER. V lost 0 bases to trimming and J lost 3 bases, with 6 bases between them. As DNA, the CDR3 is TGCGCCAGCAGCCAAGACACCTACAATCAGCCCCAGCATTTT. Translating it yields CASSQDTYNQPQHF.

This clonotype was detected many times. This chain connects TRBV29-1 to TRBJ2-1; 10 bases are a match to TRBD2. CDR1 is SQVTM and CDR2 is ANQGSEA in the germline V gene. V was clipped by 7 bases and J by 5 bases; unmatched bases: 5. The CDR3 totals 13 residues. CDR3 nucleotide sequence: TGCAGCGCCCCAGCGGGAGGGCACAATGAGCAGTTCTTC. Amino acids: CSAPAGGHNEQFF.

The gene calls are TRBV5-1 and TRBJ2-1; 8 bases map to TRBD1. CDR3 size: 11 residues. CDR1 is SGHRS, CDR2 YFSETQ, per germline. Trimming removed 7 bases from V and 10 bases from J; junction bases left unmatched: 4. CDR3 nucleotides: TGCGCCAGCCGGACAGGGTTGGAGCAGTTCTTC. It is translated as CASRTGLEQFF. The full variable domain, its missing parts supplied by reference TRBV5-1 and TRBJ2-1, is KAGVTQTPRYLIKTRGQQVTLSCSPISGHRSVSWYQQTPGQGLQFLFEYFSETQRNKGNFPGRFSGRQFSNSRSEMNVSTLELGDSALYLCASRTGLEQFFGPGTRLTVL.